The sequence of this TCR beta chain was determined in a study of blood T cell repertoires in COVID-19 (dated by TCRdb to about 2020). About the study as a whole: Collaborator samples came from the United States, Italy and Spain and covered acute and convalescent phases of COVID-19. The material from the prospective study consisted of cDNA or gDNA derived from T cells, B-cell-depleted T cells, or PBMCs. The dataset comprised deeply sampled blood TCRbeta repertoires from subjects exposed to, actively infected with, or recovered from COVID-19. The repertoires were released in a freely available public database meant as a resource for research on the immune response to SARS-CoV-2. The samples were drawn from two sources: the first 160 participants of the ongoing ImmuneRACE study, and 950 to 1,500 subjects contributed by 6 global collaborators. Nearly every sample came with metadata listing a de-identified subject ID, COVID-19 status, age in years and sex. Where available, HLA class I and class II types were obtained from metadata supplied by the sample provider rather than from assay-based typing.

CDR1 LNHNV and CDR2 YYDKDF were looked up in the germline V gene (reference sequence). Spanning cysteine to phenylalanine, the CDR3 consists of 17 amino acids. CDR3 DNA only is kept here, 51 bases in frame from base 1. V is shortened by 0 bases, J by 7 bases, and the region joining them spans 16 bases. Study-level results and caveats: Clinical and demographic metadata were provided uncurated, with the amount varying by source and participant.

TCRbeta CDR3 regions were amplified from genomic DNA using the immunoSEQ Assay, a bias-controlled multiplex PCR. The original pipeline was this. Nucleated cell counts per sample were estimated from amplification of reference gene primers within the assay. Sequence reads were collapsed and filtered to measure the absolute abundance of every unique TCRbeta CDR3 rearrangement. For each sample, productive Simpson clonality was calculated as the square root of Simpson's diversity index over productive rearrangements. Not all clones reach the TCRdb copy of this immuneACCESS table, which keeps in-frame sequences only. Checked studies attribute under half of the gap to unresolved V genes and leave the rest unexplained. That table supplies the V and J calls and clone size; D and trimming were determined from the DNA. Within this sample are some 210,000 clones, with around 88% of them counted one time only. Together, the top ten hold less than 3% of the sample.

Note on this clone: The antigen it binds to is not known. Base qualities were left out, and no much larger clone turns up one base away.

Each collaborating institution followed its own protocols to collect whole blood in K2EDTA tubes. For TCRbeta analysis, collaborators shipped samples in one of three forms: frozen whole blood, isolated PBMCs, or DNA extracted from either of those sample types. The specimen was peripheral blood. The clonotype was recovered from a man in his fifties or sixties with active or convalescent COVID-19. The chain employs TRBV15 and TRBJ1-6; the D region possibly corresponds to TRBD1 (5 bases align). The CDR3 reads CATSRDLAGRTNSPLHF. The nucleotide sequence is given as TGTGCCACCAGCAGAGATCTTGCGGGACGGACAAATTCACCCCTCCACTTT.